A single sample gave rise to the 18 T cell receptor beta chains below, sequenced in a study of Tregs in tolerant kidney transplant recipients. Some clones are missing from TCRdb's copy, which holds only in-frame ones; the method was immunoSEQ multiplex PCR. The table for this sample gives over 25,000 clones. Specimen: CD8+ T cells from blood, collected before the transplant. Receptors originate from a human donor who received a combined kidney and bone marrow transplant.

Details on this clone: The sequenced fragment ends 3 residues before the CDR3 boundary, so the rest is inferred from the germline J gene. This chain joins TRBV10-3 and TRBJ2-7; maybe TRBD2 (6 bases). Germline V CDR1 and CDR2: ENHRY, SYGVKD. CDR3 length: 14 residues. Trimming removed 5 bases from V and 2 bases from J, with 13 bases in between. The sequenced part of the CDR3 DNA is TGTGCCATCAGTTGGGACTTCCCTCCCTACGAG. This sequence encodes CAISWDFPPYE. The CDR3 in its entirety is CAISWDFPPYEQYF.

With regard to this clone: The sequence runs out 3 residues before the end of the CDR3; the remainder is reconstructed from the germline J gene. The chain carries TRBV5-6 and TRBJ2-1; 7 positions agree with TRBD1. V dropped 5 bases and J dropped 8; count of bases not matched to a gene: 10. Germline V gene lookup returns CDR1 SGHDT and CDR2 YYEEEE. This CDR3 is 14 amino acids long. The CDR3 spells CASRQQGIRDEQFF. The CDR3 bases that were read are TGTGCCAGCAGGCAACAGGGGATCCGCGATGAG. The variable domain in full, with the rest retrieved from reference TRBV5-6 and TRBJ2-1, is DAGVTQSPTHLIKTRGQQVTLRCSPKSGHDTVSWYQQALGQGPQFIFQYYEEEERQRGNFPDRFSGHQFPNYSSELNVNALLLGDSALYLCASRQQGIRDEQFFGPGTRLTVL.

To note about this clone: The CDR3 end is not reached by the read, which stops 3 residues before it; the germline J gene fills it in. The gene calls are TRBV2 and TRBJ1-3; 7 nucleotides align to TRBD1. The V segment lost 5 bases and the J segment 2 bases; nucleotides outside the gene matches: 6. The germline V gene encodes CDR1 SNHLY and CDR2 FYNNEI. This CDR3 region has 15 residues. The CDR3: CASSTDRATGNTIYF. Incomplete CDR3 DNA: TGTGCCAGCAGTACCGACAGGGCGACTGGAAACACC. The whole variable domain, filled in from reference TRBV2 and TRBJ1-3, reads EPEVTQTPSHQVTQMGQEVILRCVPISNHLYFYWYRQILGQKVEFLVSFYNNEISEKSEIFDDQFSVERPDGSNFTLKIRSTKLEDSAMYFCASSTDRATGNTIYFGEGSWLTVV.

Worth noting for this clone: Read data end 3 residues before the CDR3 end; the end is taken from the germline J gene. J is TRBJ1-2 and V is TRBV7-2; D gene unclear. The CDR3 runs to 15 residues. Germline values: CDR1 SGHTA, CDR2 FQGNSA. V was clipped by 1 base and J by 0 bases, with 9 bases between them. The CDR3 is CASSLVAAANYGYTF. The covered CDR3 bases are TGTGCCAGCAGCTTAGTGGCCGCAGCTAACTATGGC.

Of note for this clone: Read sequence stops 3 residues before the CDR3 end, and the germline J gene provides the missing end. The rearrangement uses TRBV10-3 and TRBJ2-5; D gene unclear. Trimming removed 3 bases from V and 2 bases from J, with 10 bases in between. Germline values: CDR1 ENHRY, CDR2 SYGVKD. This CDR3 spans 14 amino acids. The CDR3 loop is CAISDSLSQETQYF. The part of the CDR3 DNA that was read is TGTGCCATCAGTGATTCGCTTAGTCAAGAGACC.

A note on this clone: The read terminates 3 residues ahead of where the CDR3 ends, so the germline J gene completes it. The V and J genes are TRBV30 and TRBJ1-4, with a weak D call TRBD1 (5 bases). V dropped 5 bases and J dropped 2 bases, with 12 bases sitting between them. The germline V gene encodes CDR1 GTSNPN and CDR2 SVGIG (reference sequence). The CDR3 sequence is 14 residues long. The DNA read from the CDR3 is TGTGCCTGGGACAGTCTCGGGACTAATGAAAAA. It is translated as CAWDSLGTNEK. The full CDR3 reads CAWDSLGTNEKLFF.

Concerning this clone: The CDR3 is cut off 3 residues early in the read; its end comes from the germline J gene. This chain joins TRBV10-1 and TRBJ2-1, with TRBD2 identical over 9 bases. The germline V gene has CDR1 WNHNN and CDR2 SYGVQD (reference sequence). V trimming: 2 bases; J trimming: 5 bases; junction bases outside the gene matches: 1. The CDR3 covers 14 residues. CDR3 region: CASSEKRGDNEQFF. CDR3 bases read: TGCGCCAGCAGTGAGAAGCGGGGGGACAATGAG.

Regarding this clone: The read stops 3 residues short of the end of the CDR3; the missing end is completed from the germline J gene. The genes are TRBV7-6 and TRBJ2-1, with 11 bases fitting TRBD2. The trim removed 5 bases at V and 6 bases at J, leaving 9 bases unmatched. The CDR3 extends over 16 amino acids. In germline, CDR1 is SGHVS, CDR2 FNYEAQ. This CDR3 reads CASSPLLAGALNEQFF. The CDR3 bases that were read are TGTGCCAGCAGCCCACTACTAGCGGGGGCCCTCAATGAG.

For this clone: Sequencing ends 3 residues short of the CDR3 end; the germline J gene provides the rest. V and J are TRBV5-6 and TRBJ2-2, with 7 bases lining up with TRBD1. Germline V gene sequence: CDR1 SGHDT, CDR2 YYEEEE. This CDR3 comprises 15 residues. With 2 bases clipped from V and 0 bases from J, the junction kept 1 base outside the gene matches. CDR3 protein: CASSFRGTNTGELFF. Partial CDR3 DNA: TGTGCCAGCAGCTTCAGGGGGACGAACACCGGGGAG. Looking up the rest from reference TRBV5-6 and TRBJ2-2 gives the full variable domain: DAGVTQSPTHLIKTRGQQVTLRCSPKSGHDTVSWYQQALGQGPQFIFQYYEEEERQRGNFPDRFSGHQFPNYSSELNVNALLLGDSALYLCASSFRGTNTGELFFGEGSRLTVL.

A note on this clone: The read comes to an end 3 residues before the CDR3 does, leaving the germline J gene to fill in the end. The chain carries TRBV19 and TRBJ2-3; TRBD2 might be the D (6 bases). V lost 0 bases and J 3 bases, leaving 13 bases between the germline ends. Looked up from germline, CDR1 is LNHDA and CDR2 is SQIVND (reference sequence). The CDR3 is 16 amino acids. This chain's CDR3 is CASSIDLTGGTDTQYF. CDR3 DNA, as far as it was read: TGTGCCAGTAGTATAGACCTCACCGGGGGTACAGATACG.

As for this clone: The CDR3 end falls 3 residues outside the read, so it is completed with the germline J gene. The chain carries TRBV6-1 and TRBJ1-4, with 8 bases aligning to TRBD1. V gave up 4 bases and J gave up 3 bases; unmatched junction bases: 7. The germline CDR1 and CDR2 sequences are MNHNS and SASEGT. CDR3 length equals 16 residues. CDR3 amino acids: CASSAPRQGPNEKLFF. CDR3 bases read: TGTGCCAGCAGTGCCCCAAGACAGGGGCCTAATGAAAAA.

On this clone: The read terminates 3 residues ahead of where the CDR3 ends, so the germline J gene completes it. This sequence joins TRBV10-2 and TRBJ2-5; D may be TRBD1 (6 bases). Trimming shortened V by 4 bases and J by 4 bases, and 13 bases separated the two germline ends. From germline, CDR1 is WSHSY and CDR2 SAAADI. This CDR3 is 14 amino acids long. The CDR3 bases that were read are TGCGCCAGCAGTGGCGGCAGGGGTCCAGAGACC. Translating it yields CASSGGRGPET. From start to end, the CDR3 is CASSGGRGPETQYF.

Of note for this clone: The missing CDR3 end, 3 residues past where the read stops, is filled in from the germline J gene. This chain links TRBV13 with TRBJ2-7; TRBD1 is a possible D gene (5 bases). This CDR3 is built from 15 residues. Trimming took off 3 bases at V and 0 bases at J, with 12 bases between the two ends. CDR1 is PRHDT, CDR2 FYEKMQ, per germline (reference sequence). The CDR3 loop is CASSFQGARSYEQYF. Partial CDR3 DNA: TGTGCCAGCAGCTTTCAAGGGGCCCGCTCCTACGAG.

About this clone: The CDR3 extends 3 residues past the end of the read, so its final part is completed from the germline J gene. V usage is TRBV18 and J usage is TRBJ2-3; 8 bases match TRBD2. In germline, CDR1 is KGHSH, CDR2 LQKENI. The J segment lost 1 base and the V segment lost 3 bases, leaving 15 bases of the junction unmatched. This CDR3 comprises 19 residues. CDR3 loop: CASSPAIQRETPRTDTQYF. The sequenced CDR3 bases are TGTGCCAGCTCACCGGCGATCCAGCGGGAGACTCCCCGCACAGATACG. Based on the CDR3 plus reference TRBV18 and TRBJ2-3, the full variable domain is NAGVMQNPRHLVRRRGQEARLRCSPMKGHSHVYWYRQLPEEGLKFMVYLQKENIIDESGMPKERFSAEFPKEGPSILRIQQVVRGDSAAYFCASSPAIQRETPRTDTQYFGPGTRLTVL.

The CDR3 bases that were read are TGCAGTGCCTTCACGCGGGGACTAGCGGGCCACCCTTACAATGAG. Protein: CSAFTRGLAGHPYNE. In full, the CDR3 is CSAFTRGLAGHPYNEQFF. V is TRBV20-1 and J is TRBJ2-1, with 12 bases aligning to TRBD2. The missing CDR3 end, 3 residues past where the read stops, is filled in from the germline J gene. Germline V gene sequence: CDR1 DFQATT, CDR2 SNEGSKA (reference sequence). This CDR3 contains 18 residues. The J segment lost 4 bases and the V segment lost 6 bases, leaving 16 bases of the junction unmatched.

Concerning this clone itself: The CDR3 extends 3 residues past the end of the read, so its final part is completed from the germline J gene. This chain uses TRBV5-3 with TRBJ2-2; TRBD1 is a possible D gene (5 bases). TRBV5-3 carries the ORF label, with uncertain function. V was clipped by 1 base and J by 1 base, with 8 bases between them. The CDR3 runs 15 residues. The CDR3 is CARSLNQGNTGELFF. The covered CDR3 bases are TGTGCCAGAAGCTTGAATCAGGGGAACACCGGGGAG.

About this clone: The CDR3 end lies 3 residues beyond the end of the read and is filled in from the germline J gene. The chain carries TRBV2 and TRBJ2-5, with 15 positions matching TRBD2. The CDR3 sequence is 17 residues long. Germline V gene sequence: CDR1 SNHLY, CDR2 FYNNEI. The junction had 12 bases not matched to a gene; V was cut back by 8 bases and J by 5 bases. CDR3 DNA, as far as it was read: TGTGCCAGCGTACCTCCGGGACTAGCGGGGGGCAGGGAGACC. Its protein is CASVPPGLAGGRET. The full-length CDR3 reads as CASVPPGLAGGRETQYF.

A remark on this clone: The read stops 3 residues short of the end of the CDR3; the missing end is completed from the germline J gene. V gene TRBV7-2 combines with J gene TRBJ2-7; tentatively, D is TRBD1 (6 bases). Germline CDR1 SGHTA, CDR2 FQGNSA. Trimming took off 2 bases at V and 4 bases at J, with 6 bases between the two ends. This CDR3 is 12 amino acids long. The CDR3 region is CASSLRGYEQYF. CDR3 bases read: TGTGCCAGCAGCTTAAGGGGGTACGAG.